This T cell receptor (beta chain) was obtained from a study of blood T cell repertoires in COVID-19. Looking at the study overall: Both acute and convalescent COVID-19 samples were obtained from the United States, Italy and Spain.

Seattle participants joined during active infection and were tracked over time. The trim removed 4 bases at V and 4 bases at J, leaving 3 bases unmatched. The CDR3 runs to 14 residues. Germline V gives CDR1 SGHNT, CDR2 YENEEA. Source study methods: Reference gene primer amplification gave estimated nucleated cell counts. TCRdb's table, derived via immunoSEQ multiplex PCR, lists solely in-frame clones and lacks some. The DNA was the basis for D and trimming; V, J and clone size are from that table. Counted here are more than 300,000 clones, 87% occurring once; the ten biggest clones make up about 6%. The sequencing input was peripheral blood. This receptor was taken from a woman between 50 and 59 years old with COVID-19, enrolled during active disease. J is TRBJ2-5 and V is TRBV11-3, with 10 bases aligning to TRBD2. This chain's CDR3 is CASSYRTSGETQYF. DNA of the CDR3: TGTGCCAGCAGCTACCGGACTAGCGGAGAGACCCAGTACTTC.